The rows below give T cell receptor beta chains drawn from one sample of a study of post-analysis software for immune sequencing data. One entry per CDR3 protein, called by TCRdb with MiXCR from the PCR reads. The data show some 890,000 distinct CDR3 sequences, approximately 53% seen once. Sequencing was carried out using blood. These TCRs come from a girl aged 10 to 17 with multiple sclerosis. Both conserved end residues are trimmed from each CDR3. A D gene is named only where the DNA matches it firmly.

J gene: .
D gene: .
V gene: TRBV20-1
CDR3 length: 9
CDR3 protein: SADPMGEQY

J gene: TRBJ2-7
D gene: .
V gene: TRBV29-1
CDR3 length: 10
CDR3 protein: SVEGSAYEQY

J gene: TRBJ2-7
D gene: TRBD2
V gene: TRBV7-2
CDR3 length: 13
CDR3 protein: ASSPPGGGTYEQY

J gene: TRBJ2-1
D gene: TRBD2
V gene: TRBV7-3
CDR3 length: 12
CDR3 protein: ASSSGTSASSQF

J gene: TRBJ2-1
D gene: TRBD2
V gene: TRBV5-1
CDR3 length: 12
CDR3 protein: ASSLERTSGRQF

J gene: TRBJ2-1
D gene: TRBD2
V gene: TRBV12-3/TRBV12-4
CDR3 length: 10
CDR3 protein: ASSEAGGEQF

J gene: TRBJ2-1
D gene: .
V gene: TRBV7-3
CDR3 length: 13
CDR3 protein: ASSPVGRTYNEQF

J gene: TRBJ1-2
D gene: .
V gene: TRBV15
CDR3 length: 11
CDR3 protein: ATSREQTGGYT

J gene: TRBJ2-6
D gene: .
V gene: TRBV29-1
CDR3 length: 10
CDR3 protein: SVAFGANVLT

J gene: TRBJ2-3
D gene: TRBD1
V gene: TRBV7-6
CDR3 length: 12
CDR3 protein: ASSMGQSTDTQY

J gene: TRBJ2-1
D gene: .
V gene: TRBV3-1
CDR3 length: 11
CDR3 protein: ASSPVQGSGQF

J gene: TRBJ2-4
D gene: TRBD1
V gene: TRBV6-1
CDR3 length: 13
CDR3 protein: ASRDRTLAKNIQY

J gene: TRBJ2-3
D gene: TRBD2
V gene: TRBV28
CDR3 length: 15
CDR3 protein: ASSPAGGGGSTDTQY